The 19 T cell receptor beta chains in this list originate from one sample, sequenced in a study of metastatic and nonmetastatic thyroid tumors. TCRdb re-called the PCR reads via MiXCR. Of tens of thousands of clones listed, approximately 4% are singletons. No patient received treatment before thyroid surgery. The specimen sequenced was blood. These receptors all stem from a female donor with papillary thyroid cancer or a benign thyroid nodule (not recorded which). Some clones in this sample may be carry-over from other donors' samples.

This clone was seen at least ten times. The chain recombines TRBV30 with TRBJ1-1; the match to TRBD1 covers 9 bases. This CDR3 has 14 amino acids. The V gene end was trimmed by 5 bases and the J gene end by 7 bases; junction bases not matched to a gene: 11. Per germline, CDR1 GTSNPN and CDR2 SVGIG (reference sequence). CDR3 nucleotides: TGTGCCTGGGAGCTACAGGGGGCATTTAGTGAAGCTTTCTTT. This codes for CAWELQGAFSEAFF.

The table lists this clone with many counts. V gene TRBV4-2 combines with J gene TRBJ1-1; 7 bases line up with TRBD1. Losses at the gene ends were 1 base for V and 7 bases for J; bases not matched to a gene: 6. Germline CDR1 and CDR2: LGHNA and YNFKEQ. The length of the CDR3 is 14 residues. In DNA, the CDR3 is TGTGCCAGCAGCCAAGGGCAGGGGGACGGTGAAGCTTTCTTT. This sequence encodes CASSQGQGDGEAFF.

Notes on this clone: This could be a read error, since a much larger clone is one nucleotide away. This chain uses TRBV4-2 with TRBJ2-7, with a tentative D call TRBD1 (6 bases). The CDR3 consists of 16 residues. With 4 bases removed from V and 3 bases from J, the gap between germline ends came to 19 bases. Germline V gene lookup returns CDR1 LGHNA and CDR2 YNFKEQ. The chain's CDR3 is CASSRSDSYTYYEQYF. CDR3 nucleotide sequence: TGTGCCAGCAGCCGATCGGACAGCTATACCTACTACGAGCAGTACTTC.

This clone occurred many times. The J gene is TRBJ2-3, the V gene TRBV11-2, with 8 bases that match TRBD2. Germline trimming cut 5 bases from V and 0 bases from J; bases unmatched to any gene: 7. This CDR3 region has 16 residues. Germline V gene lookup returns CDR1 SGHAT and CDR2 FQNNGV. As DNA, the CDR3 is TGTGCCAGCAGCACCCAGTCTAGCGGGAGCACAGATACGCAGTATTTT. This gives the protein CASSTQSSGSTDTQYF.

The rearrangement links TRBV6-1 to TRBJ1-5; the match to TRBD1 covers 10 bases. J was trimmed by 4 bases and V by 5 bases; bases with no gene match: 5. The CDR3 covers 15 residues. In germline, CDR1 is MNHNS, CDR2 SASEGT. Here the CDR3 DNA reads TGTGCCAGCAGTCCGGGACAGGGGCAAAATCAGCCCCAGCATTTT. Translating gives CASSPGQGQNQPQHF.

Regarding this clone: A junction boundary mismatches the germline segment, possibly from a read error. This chain links TRBV24-1 with TRBJ2-2; D not resolved. Per the germline V gene, CDR1 is KGHDR and CDR2 is SFDVKD. This CDR3 is 14 amino acids long. The CDR3 here is CATRGCANTGELFF. CDR3 in DNA: TGTGCCACCAGAGGCTGTGCGAACACCGGAGAGCTGTTTTTT.

This clone was seen only a few times. The genes are TRBV27 and TRBJ2-2; 7 bases agree with TRBD2. J gave up 7 bases and V 8 bases, and 7 bases lay outside the gene matches. This CDR3 is built from 13 residues. The germline V gene encodes CDR1 MNHEY and CDR2 SMNVEV (reference sequence). The DNA of the CDR3 is TGTGCCAGCCGCGGGAGAAGGTGCGGGGAGCTGTTTTTT. Encoded protein: CASRGRRCGELFF.

V is TRBV5-1 and J is TRBJ2-5; D is ambiguous. Germline values: CDR1 SGHRS, CDR2 YFSETQ. Between the trimmed V and J ends, which lost 2 bases and 1 base, there was a span of 9 bases. The CDR3 is made up of 14 amino acids. The CDR3, as DNA: TGCGCCAGCAGCTTTTTCGCGGCCCAAGAGACCCAGTACTTC. Translated, it gives CASSFFAAQETQYF.

This clone was seen only a few times. Sequence at one end of the junction differs from germline and may be a read error. The V gene is TRBV18, the J gene TRBJ2-3; no reliable D call. The CDR3 runs 13 residues. CDR1 is KGHSH and CDR2 is LQKENI in the germline V gene. CDR3 in DNA: TGTGCCATCTCACCCTCTAGCACAGATACGCAGTATTTT. Translation gives CAISPSSTDTQYF.

This clone was detected only a few times. Just one base apart from a much larger clone, this may be a read error. Since no conserved phenylalanine or tryptophan closes the CDR3, a read error is the likely cause. Because the CDR3's place on the DNA is in doubt, the DNA is left out and the CDR3 is given as listed by TCRdb. This CDR3 is CASSVGQGIGGYSL. This rearrangement joins TRBV9 to TRBJ1-2; TRBD1 reflects the table's D call only, with no check against the DNA. 14 amino acids form the CDR3, both terminal residues included. Germline V gene lookup returns CDR1 SGDLS and CDR2 YYNGEE.

This clone was counted many times. The rearrangement links TRBV9 to TRBJ2-7; D might be TRBD1 or TRBD2, each matching 5 bases. The CDR3 loop spans 16 amino acids. Germline V lookup: CDR1 SGDLS, CDR2 YYNGEE. With 0 bases removed from V and 3 bases from J, the gap between germline ends came to 16 bases. As DNA, the CDR3 is TGTGCCAGCAGCGTAGGAGGGGCGGATGGTTACTACGAGCAGTACTTC. Translation: CASSVGGADGYYEQYF.

V is TRBV6-1 and J is TRBJ2-2; the match to TRBD2 covers 7 bases. The CDR3 extends over 14 amino acids. Germline CDR1 and CDR2: MNHNS and SASEGT. V was clipped by 7 bases and J by 7 bases; unmatched bases: 9. Written as DNA, the CDR3 is TGTGCCAGCATGGGGAGGGCGTGGATCGGGGAGCTGTTTTTT. As protein: CASMGRAWIGELFF.

This clone rates as medium-sized. CDR3 nucleotide sequence: TGTGCCAGCACCCCCCGGAGGGTTGCTTACAATGAGCAGTTCTTC. Translated, it gives CASTPRRVAYNEQFF. The V gene is TRBV28, the J gene TRBJ2-1; possible D gene TRBD2, 6 bases. The CDR3 extends over 15 amino acids. Between the trimmed V and J ends, which lost 7 bases and 4 bases, there was a span of 17 bases. The V gene's germline CDR1 is MDHEN and CDR2 SYDVKM.

V usage is TRBV27 and J usage is TRBJ2-6, with D perhaps matching TRBD1 (5 bases). V lost 5 bases, J lost 0 bases, and 5 bases lay in between. This CDR3 is built from 14 residues. Germline lookup yields CDR1 MNHEY and CDR2 SMNVEV (reference sequence). This chain's CDR3 is CASSDSSGANVLTF. CDR3 bases: TGTGCCAGCAGTGACAGCTCTGGGGCCAACGTCCTGACTTTC.

The chain couples TRBV11-2 to TRBJ1-2, with D tentatively TRBD1 (6 bases). The CDR3 spans 13 residues. The V gene lost 5 bases and the J gene lost 6 bases, with 13 bases spanning the gap. From germline, CDR1 is SGHAT and CDR2 FQNNGV. This CDR3 reads CASSQQGYHGYTF. DNA of the CDR3: TGTGCCAGCAGCCAACAGGGATACCATGGCTACACCTTC.

The chain uses TRBV27 and TRBJ1-2; 7 nucleotides line up with TRBD1. Trimming took 6 bases from V and 0 from J; bases not matched to a gene: 10. CDR3 length: 16 amino acids. The germline V gene encodes CDR1 MNHEY and CDR2 SMNVEV (reference sequence). The chain's CDR3 is CASRRGTEKPNYGYTF. In nucleotides, the CDR3 is TGTGCCAGCAGACGCGGGACAGAGAAGCCTAACTATGGCTACACCTTC.

In its sample, this clone was seen a few times. The chain employs TRBV7-9 and TRBJ1-2; TRBD1 matches at 8 bases. The CDR3 length is 13 residues. After removal of 6 bases from V and 8 bases from J, the junction contained 8 bases not matched to a gene. From germline, CDR1 is SEHNR and CDR2 FQNEAQ (reference sequence). The CDR3: CASSETGGRGYTF. DNA of the CDR3: TGTGCCAGCAGTGAAACAGGGGGAAGAGGCTACACCTTC.

This clone was seen a handful of times. The chain has TRBV12-3 or TRBV12-4 and TRBJ2-3; either TRBD1 or TRBD2 may supply D (5 bases each). V shed 7 bases and J shed 4 bases, with 15 bases lying between them. This CDR3 has 14 amino acids. DNA of the CDR3: TGTGCCAGCACCCTCCAGGGTAGCGCAGATACGCAGTATTTT. This gives the protein CASTLQGSADTQYF.

This rearrangement joins TRBV6-2 or TRBV6-3 to TRBJ2-1, with D perhaps matching TRBD1 (6 bases). This CDR3 has 16 amino acids. Germline V CDR1 and CDR2: MNHEY, SVGEGT. V lost 0 bases to trimming and J lost 3 bases, with 12 bases between them. The CDR3 DNA is TGTGCCAGCAGTTACTCACAGGGAGCTTTCTACAATGAGCAGTTCTTC. Translation gives CASSYSQGAFYNEQFF.